This T cell receptor (beta chain) was identified in a study of blood T cell repertoires in COVID-19. Study as a whole: COVID-19 samples collected from the United States, Italy and Spain covered acute and convalescent phases. T cells, B-cell-depleted T cells, or PBMCs supplied cDNA or gDNA.

Germline loops: CDR1 SEHNR, CDR2 FQNEAQ (reference sequence). Trimming removed 2 bases at V and 9 bases at J, with 20 bases between. This CDR3 is built from 16 residues. Under the authors' procedure: Researchers report that nucleated cell counts were estimated from reference gene primer amplification. Sequencing was performed with immunoSEQ multiplex PCR; in TCRdb, only in-frame clones are kept and a portion is missing. V and J calls plus clone size are reproduced from that table; the DNA served to infer D and trimming. The sample contains 70,000 to 95,000 clones, almost 80% of which appear only once.

The receptor comes from a human donor in a cohort sampled during active COVID-19. V gene TRBV7-9 combines with J gene TRBJ2-1; D might be TRBD2 (6 bases). The sequencing sample was made of peripheral blood. CDR3 nucleotide sequence: TGTGCCAGCAGCTTATTGACGCCGGGAGATGTGAGTGAGCAGTTCTTC. Translating gives CASSLLTPGDVSEQFF.